Following are 20 T cell receptor beta chains from one sample sequenced in a study of blood T cell repertoires in COVID-19. Sequencing used immunoSEQ multiplex PCR; TCRdb keeps in-frame clones, though not all of them. The sample includes about 300,000 clones, about nine tenths of them seen just once. Sequencing used peripheral blood. All receptors derive from a woman aged 25 to 45 who had recovered from COVID-19.

V gene TRBV10-3 combines with J gene TRBJ2-2; TRBD1 matches 8 bases. The CDR3 runs 15 residues. Germline V lookup: CDR1 ENHRY, CDR2 SYGVKD. The ends lost 8 bases at V and 0 bases at J; junction bases unmatched: 5. DNA for the CDR3: TGTGCCATCCAGGGGGCGACTCCGAACACCGGGGAGCTGTTTTTT. Encoded protein: CAIQGATPNTGELFF.

The V and J genes are TRBV27 and TRBJ2-2; TRBD1 aligns across 11 bases. Germline V gives CDR1 MNHEY, CDR2 SMNVEV (reference sequence). The J segment lost 4 bases and the V segment lost 7 bases, leaving 5 bases of the junction unmatched. CDR3 length equals 15 residues. The CDR3 region is CASNLGQGATGELFF. CDR3 nucleotides: TGTGCCAGCAACCTAGGACAGGGGGCCACCGGGGAGCTGTTTTTT.

The chain uses TRBV7-3 and TRBJ2-1; D remains ambiguous. Trimming took 5 bases from V and 9 from J, leaving 11 bases between them. From germline, CDR1 is SGHTA and CDR2 FQGTGA. This CDR3 contains 12 residues. Written as DNA, the CDR3 is TGTGCCAGCAGCCCTATGTACGGTGAGCAGTTCTTC. Protein product: CASSPMYGEQFF.

This sequence joins TRBV4-3 and TRBJ1-6; the match to TRBD1 covers 7 bases. In germline, CDR1 is LGHNA, CDR2 YSLEER. V dropped 0 bases and J dropped 6; count of bases not matched to a gene: 2. This CDR3 is built from 15 residues. CDR3 protein: CASSQDNRGNSPLHF. Written as DNA, the CDR3 is TGCGCCAGCAGCCAAGATAACAGGGGTAATTCACCCCTCCACTTT.

The chain is built from TRBV3-1 (or the pseudogene TRBV3-2) and TRBJ2-3, with 12 bases that match TRBD2. The V gene end was trimmed by 0 bases and the J gene end by 6 bases; junction bases not matched to a gene: 4. Germline V gives CDR1 LGHDT, CDR2 YNNKEL (reference sequence). The CDR3 is 16 amino acids. The CDR3 nucleotides read TGTGCCAGCAGCCAAGATCTAGCGGGGGGGCCCGATACGCAGTATTTT. As protein: CASSQDLAGGPDTQYF.

The V call is TRBV7-9, the J call TRBJ1-5, with 9 bases lining up with TRBD1. The CDR3 is 14 residues long. V shed 5 bases and J 5 bases; nucleotides not matched to a gene: 4. Germline loops: CDR1 SEHNR, CDR2 FQNEAQ (reference sequence). The CDR3 bases are TGTGCCAGCAGCCCACAGGGGGCGGATCAGCCCCAGCATTTT. Residues: CASSPQGADQPQHF.

This CDR3 is CASSPREDGEKLFF. CDR3 in DNA: TGTGCCAGCTCGCCGAGGGAGGACGGGGAAAAACTGTTTTTT. V is TRBV6-5 and J is TRBJ1-4, with D unclear. Deletions cut 8 bases from V and 8 bases from J, with 18 bases between. The CDR3 runs 14 residues. CDR1 and CDR2 from the germline V gene are MNHEY and SVGAGI.

The CDR3 sequence: CASSLGGTTTEAFF. CDR3 DNA: TGCGCCAGCAGCTTAGGAGGGACGACCACTGAAGCTTTCTTT. V and J are TRBV5-1 and TRBJ1-1, with D perhaps matching TRBD1 (5 bases). The CDR3 has 14 residues. The V gene lost 2 bases and the J gene lost 4 bases, with 12 bases spanning the gap. Germline CDR1 SGHRS, CDR2 YFSETQ.

The chain couples TRBV6-5 to TRBJ2-7, with 10 bases fitting TRBD1. J was trimmed by 5 bases and V by 7 bases; bases with no gene match: 5. Germline V gives CDR1 MNHEY, CDR2 SVGAGI. The CDR3 length is 13 residues. CDR3 residues: CASTGQGVHEQYF. The DNA of the CDR3 is TGTGCCAGCACAGGACAGGGGGTCCACGAGCAGTACTTC.

This clone has a single count. The chain combines TRBV3-1 (or the pseudogene TRBV3-2) with TRBJ1-2, with a weak D call TRBD1 (5 bases). V shed 2 bases and J shed 4 bases, with 11 bases lying between them. CDR3 length: 14 amino acids. Looked up from germline, CDR1 is LGHDT and CDR2 is YNNKEL (reference sequence). The CDR3 sequence is CASSQRGRSYGYTF. The CDR3 nucleotides read TGTGCCAGCAGCCAAAGGGGTAGAAGCTATGGCTACACCTTC.

The rearrangement uses TRBV5-1 and TRBJ1-1; maybe TRBD1 (6 bases). Per germline, CDR1 SGHRS and CDR2 YFSETQ. Trimming took off 5 bases at V and 4 bases at J, with 15 bases between the two ends. CDR3 length: 14 residues. CDR3 nucleotide sequence: TGCGCCAGCAGTAGGGACACCTCGGGCACTGAAGCTTTCTTT. Its protein is CASSRDTSGTEAFF.

The chain uses TRBV5-1 and TRBJ1-1, with 11 bases lining up with TRBD1. Trimming removed 4 bases from V and 2 bases from J; junction bases left unmatched: 4. This CDR3 region has 15 residues. Germline CDR1 SGHRS, CDR2 YFSETQ. CDR3: CASSVRTGGNTEAFF. The CDR3 DNA is TGCGCCAGCAGCGTAAGGACAGGGGGCAACACTGAAGCTTTCTTT.

In DNA, the CDR3 is TGTGCCAGCAGTTTAGGGCGGGGGACCTACAATGAGCAGTTCTTC. Amino acid sequence: CASSLGRGTYNEQFF. The gene calls are TRBV6-2 or TRBV6-3 and TRBJ2-1, with 7 bases identical to TRBD2. Germline CDR1 and CDR2: MNHEY and SVGEGT. Unmatched junction bases numbered 5, after V lost 4 bases and J lost 2 bases. CDR3 length: 15 residues.

For this clone: Other DNA variants within this sample encode the same CDR3. The J gene is TRBJ2-1, the V gene TRBV4-1; TRBD1 matches 9 bases. Germline V gives CDR1 MGHRA, CDR2 YSYEKL. The V gene end was trimmed by 1 base and the J gene end by 6 bases; junction bases not matched to a gene: 4. The CDR3 extends over 15 amino acids. The CDR3 DNA sequence: TGCGCCAGCAGCCAAGCGGGACAGGGATCCAATGAGCAGTTCTTC. It codes for CASSQAGQGSNEQFF.

The chain is built from TRBV9 and TRBJ1-6; D unresolved. From germline, CDR1 is SGDLS and CDR2 YYNGEE. The V gene lost 3 bases and the J gene lost 6 bases, with 4 bases spanning the gap. CDR3 length: 12 amino acids. The CDR3 region has the DNA TGTGCCAGCAGCGCCTCTAATTCACCCCTCCACTTT. This sequence encodes CASSASNSPLHF.

J is TRBJ2-5 and V is TRBV18; tentative D call: TRBD1 (6 bases). The CDR3 is 15 residues long. Per germline, CDR1 KGHSH and CDR2 LQKENI. Trimming took off 6 bases at V and 4 bases at J, with 18 bases between the two ends. The CDR3 reads CASSPRLDRGETQYF. The CDR3 DNA reads as TGTGCCAGCTCCCCGCGATTGGACAGAGGAGAGACCCAGTACTTC.

The chain has TRBV27 and TRBJ2-1, with D perhaps TRBD1 (6 bases). The length of the CDR3 is 16 residues. The V end lost 4 bases, the J end lost 10 bases, and 23 bases lay between the germline ends. Germline lookup yields CDR1 MNHEY and CDR2 SMNVEV (reference sequence). The CDR3 DNA sequence: TGTGCCAGCAGTTCCCTGACAGGCGGGCGCTTGAAAGAGCAGTTCTTC. It specifies CASSSLTGGRLKEQFF.

This clone showed up just once. The J gene is TRBJ1-6, the V gene TRBV18; 8 bases line up with TRBD1. From germline, CDR1 is KGHSH and CDR2 LQKENI. There are 16 residues in the CDR3. V gave up 0 bases and J gave up 3 bases; unmatched junction bases: 1. Here the CDR3 DNA reads TGTGCCAGCTCACCACCGGGACAGGACTATAATTCACCCCTCCACTTT. The encoded protein is CASSPPGQDYNSPLHF.

The V call is TRBV6-5, the J call TRBJ1-1, with D maybe TRBD1 (6 bases). The V end lost 8 bases, the J end lost 2 bases, and 18 bases lay between the germline ends. The CDR3 is 15 amino acids. Germline V gene data show CDR1 as MNHEY and CDR2 as SVGAGI. The CDR3 loop reads CASRTGGAANTEAFF. The CDR3 region has the DNA TGTGCCAGCCGAACTGGGGGGGCCGCTAACACTGAAGCTTTCTTT.

This clone showed up just once. The rearrangement links TRBV24-1 to TRBJ1-4, with TRBD1 matching 7 bases. V was pared by 4 bases and J by 7 bases, with 8 bases of the junction left unmatched. The germline gives CDR1 KGHDR, CDR2 SFDVKD. The CDR3 covers 15 residues. The CDR3 reads CATSDPTGPFEKLFF. Here the CDR3 DNA reads TGTGCCACCAGTGACCCGACAGGGCCCTTTGAAAAACTGTTTTTT.